This TCR beta chain was obtained from a study of PD-L1 blockade in urothelial cancer. Only in-frame clones appear in the TCRdb table, and some are missing; sequencing was by immunoSEQ multiplex PCR. Of more than 40,000 clones in the sample, approximately 78% were seen once. The CDR3 has 15 residues. CDR1 is KGHSH and CDR2 is LQKENI in the germline V gene. V lost 5 bases to trimming and J lost 4 bases; unmatched junction nucleotides: 8. The sample's time point: pretreatment peripheral blood. There were between 1 and 8 samples from each patient, taken pretreatment and on-treatment. This material consisted of PBMCs, taken around atezolizumab (anti-PD-L1) treatment. The gene calls are TRBV18 and TRBJ2-5, with TRBD1 matching 9 bases. The TCR originated in a man in his forties or fifties with urothelial cancer. This CDR3 reads CASSTTGGAGETQYF. The DNA of the CDR3 is TGTGCCAGCTCAACCACAGGGGGCGCAGGAGAGACCCAGTACTTC.